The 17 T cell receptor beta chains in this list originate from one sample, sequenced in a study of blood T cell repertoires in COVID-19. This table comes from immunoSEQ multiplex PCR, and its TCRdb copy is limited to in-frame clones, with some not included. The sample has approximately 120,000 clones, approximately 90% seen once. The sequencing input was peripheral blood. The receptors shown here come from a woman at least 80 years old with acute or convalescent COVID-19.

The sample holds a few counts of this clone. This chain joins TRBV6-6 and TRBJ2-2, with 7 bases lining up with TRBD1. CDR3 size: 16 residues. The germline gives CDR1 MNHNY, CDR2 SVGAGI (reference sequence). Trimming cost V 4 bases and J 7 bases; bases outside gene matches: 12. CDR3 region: CASSSDRPINLGELFF. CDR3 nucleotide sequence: TGTGCCAGCAGTTCGGACAGGCCCATCAACCTCGGGGAGCTGTTTTTT.

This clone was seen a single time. This CDR3 is CASSTGGSNTDTQYF. The CDR3 DNA sequence: TGTGCCAGCAGTACGGGCGGGTCCAACACAGATACGCAGTATTTT. The V and J genes are TRBV2 and TRBJ2-3; weak D call: TRBD2 (5 bases). With 5 bases removed from V and 2 bases from J, the gap between germline ends came to 14 bases. Germline V gives CDR1 SNHLY, CDR2 FYNNEI. The length of the CDR3 is 15 residues.

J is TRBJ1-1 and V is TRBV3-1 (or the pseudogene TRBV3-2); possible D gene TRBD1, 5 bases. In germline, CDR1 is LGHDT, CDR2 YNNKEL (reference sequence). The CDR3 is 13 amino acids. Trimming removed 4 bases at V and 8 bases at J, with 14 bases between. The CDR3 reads CASSPDSVVEAFF. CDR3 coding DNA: TGTGCCAGCAGCCCAGACAGCGTCGTGGAAGCTTTCTTT.

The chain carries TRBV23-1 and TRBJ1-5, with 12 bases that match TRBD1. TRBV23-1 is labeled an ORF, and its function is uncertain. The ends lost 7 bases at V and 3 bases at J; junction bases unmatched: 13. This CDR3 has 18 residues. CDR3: CASTPETRDRGHNQPQHF. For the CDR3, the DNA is TGCGCCAGCACCCCAGAAACCCGGGACAGGGGGCACAATCAGCCCCAGCATTTT.

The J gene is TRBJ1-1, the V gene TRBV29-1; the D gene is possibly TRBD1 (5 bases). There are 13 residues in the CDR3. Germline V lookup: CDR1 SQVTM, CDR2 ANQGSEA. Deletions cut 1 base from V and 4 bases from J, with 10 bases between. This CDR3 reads CSVEVARGTEAFF. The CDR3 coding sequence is TGCAGCGTTGAAGTCGCAAGGGGCACTGAAGCTTTCTTT.

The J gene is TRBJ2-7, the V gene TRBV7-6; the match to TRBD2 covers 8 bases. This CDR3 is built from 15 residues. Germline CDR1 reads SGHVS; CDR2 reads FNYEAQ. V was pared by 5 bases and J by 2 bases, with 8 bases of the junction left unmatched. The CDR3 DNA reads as TGTGCCAGCAGCCCCCGTGGTAGCGGGGCCTACGAGCAGTACTTC. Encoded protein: CASSPRGSGAYEQYF.

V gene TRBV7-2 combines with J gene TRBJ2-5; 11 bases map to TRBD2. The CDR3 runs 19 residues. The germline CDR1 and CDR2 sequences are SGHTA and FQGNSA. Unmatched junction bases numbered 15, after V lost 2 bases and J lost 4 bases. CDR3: CASSLTLSRVSGRGETQYF. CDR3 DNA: TGTGCCAGCAGCTTAACCCTCTCCCGGGTTAGCGGGAGGGGAGAGACCCAGTACTTC. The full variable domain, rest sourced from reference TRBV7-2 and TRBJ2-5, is GAGVSQSPSNKVTEKGKDVELRCDPISGHTALYWYRQSLGQGLEFLIYFQGNSAPDKSGLPSDRFSAERTGGSVSTLTIQRTQQEDSAVYLCASSLTLSRVSGRGETQYFGPGTRLLVL.

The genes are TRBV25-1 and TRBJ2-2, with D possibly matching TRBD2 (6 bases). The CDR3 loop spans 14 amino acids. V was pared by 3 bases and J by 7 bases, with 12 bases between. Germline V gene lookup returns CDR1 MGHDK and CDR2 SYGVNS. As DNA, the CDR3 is TGTGCCAGCAGTGAGGGGGGACTGAACGGGGAGCTGTTTTTT. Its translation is CASSEGGLNGELFF. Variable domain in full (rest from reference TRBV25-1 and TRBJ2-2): EADIYQTPRYLVIGTGKKITLECSQTMGHDKMYWYQQDPGMELHLIHYSYGVNSTEKGDLSSESTVSRIRTEHFPLTLESARPSHTSQYLCASSEGGLNGELFFGEGSRLTVL.

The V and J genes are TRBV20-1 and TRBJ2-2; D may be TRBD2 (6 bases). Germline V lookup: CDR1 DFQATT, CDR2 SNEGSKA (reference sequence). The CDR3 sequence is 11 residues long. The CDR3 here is CSGRWAGELFF. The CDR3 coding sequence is TGCAGCGGGAGATGGGCCGGGGAGCTGTTTTTT.

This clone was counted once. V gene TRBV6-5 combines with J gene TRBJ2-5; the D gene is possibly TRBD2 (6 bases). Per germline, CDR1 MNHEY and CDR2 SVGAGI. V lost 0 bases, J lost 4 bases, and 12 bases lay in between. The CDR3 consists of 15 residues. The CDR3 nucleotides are TGTGCCAGCAGTTACTCGAGTGGGGGAGGAGAGACCCAGTACTTC. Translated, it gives CASSYSSGGGETQYF.

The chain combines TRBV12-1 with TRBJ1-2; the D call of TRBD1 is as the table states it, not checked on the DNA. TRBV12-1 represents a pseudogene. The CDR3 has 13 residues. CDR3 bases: TGTGCCAGCAGCCCGGGACAGGGGAACGGCTACACCTTC. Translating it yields CASSPGQGNGYTF.

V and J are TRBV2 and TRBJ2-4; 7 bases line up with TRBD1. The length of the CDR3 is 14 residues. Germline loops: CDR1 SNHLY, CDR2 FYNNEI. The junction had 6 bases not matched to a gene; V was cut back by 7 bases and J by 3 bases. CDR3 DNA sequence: TGTGCCAGCACACAGGGGAAAGTCAAAAACATTCAGTACTTC. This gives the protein CASTQGKVKNIQYF.

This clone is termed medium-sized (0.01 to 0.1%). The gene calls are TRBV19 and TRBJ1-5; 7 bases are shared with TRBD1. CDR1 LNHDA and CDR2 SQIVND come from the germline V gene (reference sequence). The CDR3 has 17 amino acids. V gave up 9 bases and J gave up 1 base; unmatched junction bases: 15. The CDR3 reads CASPYRDRNQSNQPQHF. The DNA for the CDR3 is TGTGCCAGCCCATATCGGGACAGAAACCAGAGCAATCAGCCCCAGCATTTT.

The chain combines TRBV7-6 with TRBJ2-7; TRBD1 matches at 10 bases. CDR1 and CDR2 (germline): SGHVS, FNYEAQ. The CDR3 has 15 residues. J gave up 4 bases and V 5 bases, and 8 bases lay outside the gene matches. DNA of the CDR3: TGTGCCAGCAGCCCACCCGGGACAGGGGCGTACGAGCAGTACTTC. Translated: CASSPPGTGAYEQYF.

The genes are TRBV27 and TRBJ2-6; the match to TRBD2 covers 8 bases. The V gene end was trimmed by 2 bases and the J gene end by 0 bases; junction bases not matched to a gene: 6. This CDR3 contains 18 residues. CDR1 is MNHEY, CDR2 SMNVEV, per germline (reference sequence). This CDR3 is CASSLQTSESSGANVLTF. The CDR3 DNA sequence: TGTGCCAGCAGTTTACAGACTAGCGAGAGCTCTGGGGCCAACGTCCTGACTTTC.

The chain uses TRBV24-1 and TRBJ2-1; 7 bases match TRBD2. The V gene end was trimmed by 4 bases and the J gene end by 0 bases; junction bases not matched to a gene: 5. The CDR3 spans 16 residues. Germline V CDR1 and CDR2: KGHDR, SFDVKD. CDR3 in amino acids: CATSDHSGRSYNEQFF. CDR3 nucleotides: TGTGCCACCAGTGACCATAGCGGGCGCTCCTACAATGAGCAGTTCTTC.

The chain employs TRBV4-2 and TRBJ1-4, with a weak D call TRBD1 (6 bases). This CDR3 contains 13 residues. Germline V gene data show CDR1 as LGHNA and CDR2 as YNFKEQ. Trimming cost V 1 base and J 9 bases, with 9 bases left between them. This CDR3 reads CASSQAWGQKLFF. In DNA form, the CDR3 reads TGTGCCAGCAGCCAAGCTTGGGGGCAAAAACTGTTTTTT.